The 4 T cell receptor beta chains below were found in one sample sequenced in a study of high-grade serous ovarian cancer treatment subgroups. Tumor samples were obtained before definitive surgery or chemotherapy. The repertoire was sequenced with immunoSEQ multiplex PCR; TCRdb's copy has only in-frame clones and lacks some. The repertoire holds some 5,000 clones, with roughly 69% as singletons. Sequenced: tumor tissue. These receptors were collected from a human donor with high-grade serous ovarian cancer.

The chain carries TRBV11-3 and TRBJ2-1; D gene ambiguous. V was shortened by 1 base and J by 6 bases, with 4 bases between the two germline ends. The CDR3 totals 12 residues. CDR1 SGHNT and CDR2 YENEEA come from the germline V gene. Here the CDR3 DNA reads TGTGCCAGCAGCTTAGTACCCAATGAGCAGTTCTTC. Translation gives CASSLVPNEQFF.

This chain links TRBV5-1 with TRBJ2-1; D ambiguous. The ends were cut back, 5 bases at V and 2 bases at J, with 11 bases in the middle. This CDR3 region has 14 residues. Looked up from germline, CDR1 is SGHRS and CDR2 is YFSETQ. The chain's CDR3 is CASSFGLAYNEQFF. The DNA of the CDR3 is TGCGCCAGCAGTTTTGGGTTGGCCTACAATGAGCAGTTCTTC.

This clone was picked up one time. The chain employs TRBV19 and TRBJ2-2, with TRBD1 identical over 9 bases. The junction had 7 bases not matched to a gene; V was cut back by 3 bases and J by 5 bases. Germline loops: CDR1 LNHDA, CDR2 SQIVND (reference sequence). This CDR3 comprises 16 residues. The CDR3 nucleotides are TGTGCCAGTAGTATCCGGGGACAGGGAGCGACCGGGGAGCTGTTTTTT. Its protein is CASSIRGQGATGELFF.

The CDR3 loop is CAWNAEDTIYF. The CDR3 DNA is TGTGCCTGGAACGCGGAAGACACCATATATTTT. This chain uses TRBV30 with TRBJ1-3, with D uncertain. The CDR3 sequence is 11 residues long. The germline V gene encodes CDR1 GTSNPN and CDR2 SVGIG (reference sequence). V was clipped by 4 bases and J by 8 bases, with 9 bases between them.